This T cell receptor (beta chain) was recorded in a study of blood T cell repertoires in COVID-19 (dated by TCRdb to 2018 to 2021). Context from the whole study: Samples from collaborators originated in the United States, Italy and Spain and spanned both the acute and convalescent phases of COVID-19. The material from the prospective study consisted of cDNA or gDNA derived from T cells, B-cell-depleted T cells, or PBMCs. Subjects who had been exposed to COVID-19, were actively infected with it, or had recovered from it provided the deeply sampled blood TCRbeta repertoires that made up the dataset. The repertoires were made available in a free public database intended to serve as a resource for research on the immune response to SARS-CoV-2. Samples came from the ongoing ImmuneRACE study (first 160 participants) plus 1,254 subjects from 6 global collaborators. The sample metadata nearly always contained a de-identified subject ID, COVID-19 status, age in years and sex. Where available, HLA class I and class II types were taken from metadata supplied by the sample provider and were not determined by assay-based typing. The full study reports these points: How much clinical and demographic metadata was included differed by source and by participant, and the metadata was provided uncurated.

With regard to this clone: Its antigen remains unidentified. The input lacks base qualities; no much larger clone sits a single base away.

Participants in the prospective study were enrolled through a virtual design, were aged about 18 to 90 years, and lived in 24 United States geographic areas. In the prospective study, cohorts were assigned on the basis of participant-reported clinical history obtained from a screening survey and a study questionnaire. For ImmuneRACE Cohort 3, a participant was defined as recovered based on two consecutive negative NP/OP PCR tests, clearance by a healthcare professional, or resolution of symptoms. Each participant in the prospective study had whole blood, serum and a nasopharyngeal or oropharyngeal swab collected by mobile phlebotomists. Over a roughly 2-month period, participants in the prospective study had the option of providing additional blood draws and questionnaires. Before DNA extraction, prospective study blood samples were shipped either frozen or at room temperature. The immunoSEQ Assay, a bias-controlled multiplex PCR, was used to amplify TCRbeta CDR3 regions from genomic DNA. As for the original processing: The number of nucleated cells in each sample was estimated by amplification of reference gene primers within the assay. To quantify the absolute abundance of each unique TCRbeta CDR3 rearrangement, sequence reads were collapsed and filtered. Productive Simpson clonality was computed per sample as the square root of Simpson's diversity index over productive rearrangements. Entries here come from immuneACCESS through TCRdb and include only in-frame sequences with V and J called. Some clones fail to appear in such tables; in the studies checked, an unresolved V gene covers under half of the shortfall, and the cause of the remainder is unknown. For V, J and clone size, that table is used; D and trimming come from the DNA. This sample comprises approximately 200,000 clones, approximately 85% of them detected only once. The ten biggest clones cover around 11% of the sample.

The germline V gene supplies CDR1 MNHEY and CDR2 SVGAGI. The CDR3 covers 14 residues, taking in both the cysteine and the phenylalanine. The entry retains the CDR3 DNA only, 42 bases that are in frame from base 1. The germline V and J ends show losses of 10 bases and 2 bases respectively, and no gene match explains 8 bases of the junction. In this chain, TRBV6-5 is recombined with TRBJ1-2, with TRBD1 matching 9 junction bases. The sample was PBMCs or T cells enriched from blood (not recorded which). The clonotype comes from a man aged 40-49 years who had recovered from COVID-19. The sequence in DNA is TGTGCCACCAAAGAGGGGACAGGGAACTATGGCTACACCTTC. Translated, this is CATKEGTGNYGYTF.